Sequencing of this T cell receptor (beta chain) was carried out in a study of blood T cell repertoires in COVID-19. Study information: From T cells, B-cell-depleted T cells, or PBMCs came the material, which was cDNA or gDNA.

Generated by immunoSEQ multiplex PCR, the TCRdb table keeps only in-frame clones and is missing some. The sample has 350,000 or so clones, approximately 87% seen once; the top ten hold under 11%. Seattle's enrolled individuals joined amid active infection and were then monitored longitudinally. The V gene's germline CDR1 is LNHDA and CDR2 SQIVND (reference sequence). The CDR3 has 12 amino acids. Trimming took 10 bases from V and 5 from J; bases not matched to a gene: 6. Sequences were obtained from peripheral blood. The TCR was taken from a woman aged 25-40 years with COVID-19, enrolled during active disease. V and J are TRBV19 and TRBJ2-7; TRBD1 agrees at 9 bases. In DNA, the CDR3 is TGTGCCACCCGACAGGGGGTCCACGAGCAGTACTTC. As protein: CATRQGVHEQYF.